Listed here are 21 T cell receptor beta chains from one sample, sequenced in a study of blood T cell repertoires in COVID-19. The repertoire was sequenced with immunoSEQ multiplex PCR; TCRdb's copy has only in-frame clones and lacks some. The repertoire includes about 58,000 clones, 65% to 90% of them detected once, and roughly a tenth sits in the top ten. Material: peripheral blood. The receptors were sampled from a man in his forties or fifties with COVID-19, enrolled during active disease.

The rearrangement uses TRBV4-2 and TRBJ2-3; the match to TRBD1 covers 9 bases. Per the germline V gene, CDR1 is LGHNA and CDR2 is YNFKEQ. V lost 0 bases to trimming and J lost 2 bases; unmatched junction nucleotides: 6. There are 17 residues in the CDR3. The CDR3 DNA reads TGTGCCAGCAGCCAAGATAGGGGACAGGGCCCCACAGATACGCAGTATTTT. It encodes CASSQDRGQGPTDTQYF.

The chain joins TRBV5-1 to TRBJ2-1, with 10 positions matching TRBD2. Germline-derived CDR1 and CDR2 are SGHRS and YFSETQ. The CDR3 covers 14 residues. The junction had 2 bases not matched to a gene; V was cut back by 3 bases and J by 5 bases. The CDR3 DNA follows: TGCGCCAGCAGCTCCGGACTAGCGGACAATGAGCAGTTCTTC. Protein: CASSSGLADNEQFF.

The chain combines TRBV6-5 with TRBJ1-4, with D possibly matching TRBD1 (6 bases). V lost 8 bases and J lost 3, with 16 bases in between. Germline loops: CDR1 MNHEY, CDR2 SVGAGI. The CDR3 has 15 residues. This CDR3 reads CASRDTIEANEKLFF. The CDR3 DNA follows: TGTGCCAGCCGGGACACCATCGAGGCTAATGAAAAACTGTTTTTT.

The chain uses TRBV9 and TRBJ2-1, with D perhaps matching TRBD2 (6 bases). V was trimmed by 0 bases and J by 5 bases, leaving 12 bases between them. CDR3 length: 15 amino acids. Germline loops: CDR1 SGDLS, CDR2 YYNGEE. CDR3 sequence: CASSVGLAIHNEQFF. The CDR3 coding sequence is TGTGCCAGCAGCGTAGGTCTAGCGATACACAATGAGCAGTTCTTC.

The chain has TRBV5-6 and TRBJ1-3, with D unresolved. Deletions cut 5 bases from V and 0 bases from J, with 9 bases between. Germline CDR1 reads SGHDT; CDR2 reads YYEEEE. CDR3 length equals 14 residues. The CDR3 sequence is CASSLYTSGNTIYF. In DNA, the CDR3 is TGTGCCAGCAGTTTATACACCTCTGGAAACACCATATATTTT.

The V gene is TRBV28, the J gene TRBJ1-6, with D uncertain. The CDR3 runs to 17 residues. The V gene's germline CDR1 is MDHEN and CDR2 SYDVKM. Trimming pared 2 bases from V and 10 bases from J, leaving 21 bases between. The CDR3 here is CASSLRTPKEGLSPLHF. CDR3 in DNA: TGTGCCAGCAGTTTAAGAACCCCGAAGGAGGGCTTATCACCCCTCCACTTT. The complete variable domain, with remaining parts taken from reference TRBV28 and TRBJ1-6, reads DVKVTQSSRYLVKRTGEKVFLECVQDMDHENMFWYRQDPGLGLRLIYFSYDVKMKEKGDIPEGYSVSREKKERFSLILESASTNQTSMYLCASSLRTPKEGLSPLHFGNGTRLTVT.

The chain employs TRBV4-1 and TRBJ1-2; D ambiguous. The length of the CDR3 is 13 residues. Between the trimmed V and J ends, which lost 4 bases and 2 bases, there was a span of 8 bases. Germline CDR1 reads MGHRA; CDR2 reads YSYEKL. The CDR3 sequence: CASSPDWNYGYTF. The DNA of the CDR3 is TGCGCCAGCAGCCCGGACTGGAACTATGGCTACACCTTC.

The chain is built from TRBV27 and TRBJ1-2; tentatively, D is TRBD1 (6 bases). The CDR3 is made up of 13 amino acids. Germline assignment: CDR1 MNHEY and CDR2 SMNVEV (reference sequence). Trimming cost V 2 bases and J 4 bases, with 8 bases left between them. The CDR3 DNA reads TGTGCCAGCAGTTTAGACAGGACCTATGGCTACACCTTC. Protein: CASSLDRTYGYTF.

The chain combines TRBV19 with TRBJ1-1, with D possibly TRBD1 on 5 matching bases. Trimming cost V 3 bases and J 4 bases, with 9 bases left between them. This CDR3 region has 13 residues. Germline V gene sequence: CDR1 LNHDA, CDR2 SQIVND (reference sequence). The CDR3 loop reads CASSIGGSTEAFF. CDR3 in DNA: TGTGCCAGTAGTATCGGGGGAAGCACTGAAGCTTTCTTT.

J is TRBJ1-2 and V is TRBV6-5; a weak D match, TRBD1 (6 bases). With 8 bases removed from V and 8 bases from J, the gap between germline ends came to 21 bases. The CDR3 has 14 amino acids. Germline CDR1 reads MNHEY; CDR2 reads SVGAGI. CDR3 coding DNA: TGTGCCAGCGGGGGGGGGCCCTTAGGGGAGGGCTACACCTTC. Translation gives CASGGGPLGEGYTF.

J is TRBJ2-3 and V is TRBV11-2; no definite D call. V was trimmed by 2 bases and J by 2 bases, leaving 14 bases between them. The germline gives CDR1 SGHAT, CDR2 FQNNGV. This CDR3 comprises 16 residues. CDR3 DNA sequence: TGTGCCAGCAGCTTAATGCAATTCCTAAACACAGATACGCAGTATTTT. Translated, it gives CASSLMQFLNTDTQYF.

This rearrangement joins TRBV12-1 to TRBJ2-5; no DNA check was done on the table's D call, TRBD2. TRBV12-1 is a pseudogene segment. The CDR3 extends over 12 amino acids. CDR3 region: CASSPLRETQYF. The CDR3 DNA sequence: TGTGCCAGCAGCCCCCTCCGGGAGACCCAGTACTTC.

This chain joins TRBV30 and TRBJ2-5; 7 nucleotides align to TRBD2. The CDR3 sequence is 15 residues long. Unmatched junction bases numbered 6, after V lost 0 bases and J lost 2 bases. Germline assignment: CDR1 GTSNPN and CDR2 SVGIG (reference sequence). In DNA, the CDR3 is TGTGCCTGGAGTGTACACGCGGGAGTGCAAGAGACCCAGTACTTC. Encoded protein: CAWSVHAGVQETQYF.

The chain recombines TRBV6-4 with TRBJ2-7; 10 bases map to TRBD2. With V trimmed by 2 bases and J by 4 bases, 2 bases remained unmatched. The CDR3 extends over 14 amino acids. Germline assignment: CDR1 MRHNA and CDR2 SNTAGT. CDR3 coding DNA: TGTGCCAGCAGTGACGCTAGCGGGAGATACGAGCAGTACTTC. Translating gives CASSDASGRYEQYF.

The gene calls are TRBV9 and TRBJ1-2, with D possibly matching TRBD1 (6 bases). CDR1 is SGDLS, CDR2 YYNGEE, per germline. The CDR3 is 14 residues long. Trimming removed 0 bases from V and 3 bases from J, with 9 bases in between. As DNA, the CDR3 is TGTGCCAGCAGCGTAGCAGGGGCCTACTATGGCTACACCTTC. Its protein product is CASSVAGAYYGYTF. The full variable domain, with the rest looked up from reference TRBV9 and TRBJ1-2, is DSGVTQTPKHLITATGQRVTLRCSPRSGDLSVYWYQQSLDQGLQFLIQYYNGEERAKGNILERFSAQQFPDLHSELNLSSLELGDSALYFCASSVAGAYYGYTFGSGTRLTVV.

This rearrangement joins TRBV29-1 to TRBJ2-7, with D tentatively TRBD2 (5 bases). Germline V gene sequence: CDR1 SQVTM, CDR2 ANQGSEA. This CDR3 is 11 amino acids long. V gave up 4 bases and J gave up 6 bases, with 10 bases separating them. This CDR3 is CSVVVAGEQYF. DNA of the CDR3: TGCAGCGTTGTCGTGGCGGGCGAGCAGTACTTC.

The rearrangement links TRBV5-1 to TRBJ2-5, with a weak D call TRBD2 (5 bases). The ends were cut back, 1 base at V and 2 bases at J, with 9 bases in the middle. Germline-derived CDR1 and CDR2 are SGHRS and YFSETQ. CDR3 size: 14 residues. Written as DNA, the CDR3 is TGCGCCAGCAGCTTGCCCGGGAAACAAGAGACCCAGTACTTC. Protein sequence: CASSLPGKQETQYF.

The V gene is TRBV10-3, the J gene TRBJ2-3, with 10 bases identical to TRBD1. Germline CDR1 reads ENHRY; CDR2 reads SYGVKD. V trimming: 2 bases; J trimming: 5 bases; junction bases outside the gene matches: 10. This CDR3 has 17 amino acids. The CDR3 DNA reads as TGTGCCATCAGTGAGATTGCCGGGACAGGGGTTCAAGATACGCAGTATTTT. Protein: CAISEIAGTGVQDTQYF.

The rearrangement links TRBV11-2 to TRBJ2-1, with 7 bases aligning to TRBD2. The CDR3 covers 12 residues. The germline V gene encodes CDR1 SGHAT and CDR2 FQNNGV. V shed 3 bases, J shed 14 bases, and the junction held 7 bases outside the gene matches. DNA of the CDR3: TGTGCCAGCAGCTTCCAGCGGGGAAGGAAGTTCTTC. Translating it yields CASSFQRGRKFF.

The chain carries TRBV11-2 and TRBJ2-5, with D perhaps matching TRBD2 (6 bases). The CDR3 consists of 14 residues. The V end lost 5 bases, the J end lost 5 bases, and 15 bases lay between the germline ends. The germline V gene encodes CDR1 SGHAT and CDR2 FQNNGV. This CDR3 is CASSPHLARETQYF. CDR3 coding DNA: TGTGCCAGCAGCCCCCACCTAGCGAGGGAGACCCAGTACTTC.

V and J are TRBV20-1 and TRBJ2-3; 9 nucleotides line up with TRBD2. The CDR3 spans 15 residues. V lost 3 bases, J lost 3 bases, and 7 bases stayed unmatched. Germline V gene data show CDR1 as DFQATT and CDR2 as SNEGSKA (reference sequence). The CDR3 sequence is CSASVASGTTDTQYF. CDR3 DNA: TGCAGTGCTAGTGTGGCTAGCGGGACTACAGATACGCAGTATTTT.